The clone carrying this T cell receptor beta chain was observed many times. The source of the sample is a study of T cells in Graves' hyperthyroidism and ophthalmopathy. The V end was cut by 5 bases, the J end by 12 bases, with 14 bases between. Germline loops: CDR1 GTSNPN, CDR2 SVGIG (reference sequence). CDR3 size: 11 residues. TCR beta CDR3 sequences were amplified from RNA transcripts. HTBI primers drove first-round RT-PCR of the TCR CDR3. TCRdb redid the calling of the multiplex PCR reads with MiXCR, one entry per CDR3 protein. In the table there are roughly 250,000 distinct CDR3 sequences, about 17% of which are singletons. Diagnoses were established using clinical symptoms, serum thyroxine and TRAb, thyroid ultrasound and orbital computed tomography.

The chain is built from TRBV30 and TRBJ2-1, with D possibly being TRBD1 (7 bases). The source of this sequence is a woman aged 18-35 years with Graves' ophthalmopathy. The specimen sequenced was blood. The CDR3 DNA reads as TGTGCCTGGGGATATCAGGGGGGGCAGTTCTTC. Amino acids: CAWGYQGGQFF.